This T cell receptor (beta chain) was sequenced during a study of T cell responses to AZD1222 COVID-19 vaccine (dated by TCRdb to the early 2020s). Regarding the complete study: AZD1222 recipients given second doses at about 4 weeks or at about 12 weeks were pooled, since spike-specific TCR depth and breadth were not found to differ between the two schedules. A total of 233 trial participants underwent TCR sequencing, of whom 207 received two doses of AZD1222 and 26 received two doses of the MenACWY control vaccine. Trial participants were enrolled by age into subgroups of 18-55, 56-69 and 70-plus years, and roughly 150, 30 and 60 TCR-sequenced participants, respectively, were included in these subgroups.

Concerning this clone: Its target antigen remains unknown. At one of its ends the junction is not consistent with the germline gene, which may arise from a read error.

The CDR3 regions of human TCRbeta chains were analyzed by immunosequencing. In the original analysis: Repertoire TCRs were checked for matches against a reference library of SARS-CoV-2-specific TCRs that had been generated using the MIRA antigen-specificity platform. Breadth was defined as the fraction of unique TCRs that were SARS-CoV-2-associated. Depth was defined as the fraction of total T cells that were SARS-CoV-2-associated. Using the MIRA data, each spike-specific TCR was mapped to the spike region that the TCR reacts to and placed in a CD4 or CD8 class. Log10-transformed breadth and depth values were compared by one-way ANOVA with Sidak's multiple comparisons tests. What TCRdb holds here is the immuneACCESS table cut down to in-frame rearrangements. Part of the clones is not present; checked against another copy, under half of the missing clones reflect an unresolved V gene, and the others are unexplained. The D gene and trimming were derived from the DNA, and the V and J assignments and clone size from that table. Present in this sample are around 110,000 clones, about 86% of which were seen just once. The ten largest clones add up to approximately 9.4% of the sample.

The germline V gene (reference sequence) provides CDR1 LNHDA and CDR2 SQIVND. The CDR3 runs 12 amino acids, cysteine and phenylalanine included. Here the CDR3 DNA is all that survives: 36 bases in frame from base 1. The time point label here, explained by the study, means: baseline before first vaccination. The vaccinee samples were drawn from two UK trials, COV001 and COV002, one of which was a single-blind randomized controlled phase 2/3 trial testing AZD1222 (ChAdOx1 nCoV-19) in healthy adults. For TCRbeta chain sequencing, PBMC samples were collected from trial participants at day 0 and at day 28 after the second dose. Overall study outcomes, separate from this receptor: CD4 TCRs associated with the vaccine covered the entire spike protein, and the dominant responses were in regions 160-218 and 743-854. Epitopes outside the regions mutated in the B.1.351 and B.1.1.7 variants were reportedly recognized by nearly half of the unique spike-specific TCRs. Participants were mostly white British, with more females than males. The authors suggested clonal diversity may have been underestimated. After two AZD1222 doses, both the breadth and the depth of spike-specific TCRs were significantly higher than at day 0 and than in MenACWY recipients. In the small 56-69-year group, the increase in depth fell short of significance, most likely because of low power. Because no day 14 peak-response samples were available, repertoires were characterized only after the peak T cell response. Conclusions about previously exposed vaccinees are limited because only a handful of AZD1222 recipients were SARS-CoV-2 seropositive at baseline.

The V gene is TRBV19 and the J gene is TRBJ1-1; the D gene is unclear. This TCR derives from an adult in good health. Sequences were derived from peripheral blood, sampled on day 0 of AZD1222 vaccination. CDR3 sequence: CASSTLEGTATF. The nucleotide sequence is TGTGCCAGTAGTACCCTGGAGGGAACGGCTACGTTC.